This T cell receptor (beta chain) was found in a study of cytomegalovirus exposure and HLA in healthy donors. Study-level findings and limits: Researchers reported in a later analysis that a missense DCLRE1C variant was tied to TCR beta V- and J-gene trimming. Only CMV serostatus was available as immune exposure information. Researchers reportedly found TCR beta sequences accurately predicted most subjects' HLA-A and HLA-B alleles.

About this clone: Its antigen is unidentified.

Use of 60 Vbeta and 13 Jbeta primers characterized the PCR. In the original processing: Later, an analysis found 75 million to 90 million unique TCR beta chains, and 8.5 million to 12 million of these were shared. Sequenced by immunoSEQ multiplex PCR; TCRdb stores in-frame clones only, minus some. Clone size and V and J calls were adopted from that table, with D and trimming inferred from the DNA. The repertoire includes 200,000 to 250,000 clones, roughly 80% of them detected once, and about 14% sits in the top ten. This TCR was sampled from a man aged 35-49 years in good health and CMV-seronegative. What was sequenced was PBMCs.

The CDR3 region is CASSLSASGGYNEQFF. CDR3 DNA: TGCGCCAGCAGCCTATCCGCTAGCGGGGGGTACAATGAGCAGTTCTTC. This chain uses TRBV4-3 with TRBJ2-1, with TRBD2 matching 11 bases. CDR3 length: 16 residues. The V gene's germline CDR1 is LGHNA and CDR2 YSLEER. Unmatched junction bases numbered 6, after V lost 4 bases and J lost 4 bases.